Listed below are T cell receptor beta chains from one sample, sequenced in a study of yellow fever vaccine responses in identical twins. Each CDR3 protein gets one entry after TCRdb re-called the RT-PCR reads with MiXCR. The sample lists 20,000 or so distinct CDR3 sequences; approximately 79% were seen once. The source material was T cells from blood (PBMCs), unsorted or a sorted subset (not recorded which), sampled before or after yellow fever vaccination (not recorded which). The receptor set was obtained from a woman in her late teens or twenties who received the yellow fever vaccine. CDR3s include the opening cysteine and the closing phenylalanine or tryptophan. A D gene is named only where the DNA matches it firmly. The listing skips clone size in some rows; elsewhere it reads once, few, many or a size class.

clone_size	j_call	v_call	d_call	cdr3_aa	cdr3_nt
once	TRBJ2-1	TRBV27	TRBD2	CASSPRGGLDNEQFF	TGTGCCAGCAGTCCGCGGGGGGGTTTGGACAATGAGCAGTTCTTC
NA	TRBJ1-1	TRBV7-2	NA	CASSPWEGVNTEAFF	TGTGCCAGCAGCCCATGGGAGGGAGTCAACACTGAAGCTTTCTTT
NA	TRBJ1-5	TRBV20-1	NA	CSARPPTGINQPQHF	TGCAGTGCTAGACCACCTACAGGTATCAATCAGCCCCAGCATTTT
NA	TRBJ1-2	TRBV27	TRBD1	CASSLSSWDRGYGYTF	TGTGCCAGCAGTTTATCGAGCTGGGACAGGGGCTATGGCTACACCTTC
NA	TRBJ2-1	TRBV9	NA	CASTPTGNSYNEQFF	TGTGCCAGCACCCCGACTGGGAATTCCTACAATGAGCAGTTCTTC
NA	TRBJ2-7	TRBV29-1	NA	CSAVGALSYEQYF	TGCAGCGCCGTCGGGGCCCTCTCCTACGAGCAGTACTTC
NA	TRBJ2-7	TRBV15	TRBD2	CATSNLAGGDYEQYF	TGTGCCACCAGCAACCTAGCGGGAGGCGACTACGAGCAGTACTTC
NA	TRBJ2-4	TRBV28	NA	CASSLSHKNIQYF	TGTGCCAGCAGTTTAAGCCACAAAAACATTCAGTACTTC
NA	TRBJ2-3	TRBV28	NA	CASTRVALTDTQYF	TGTGCCAGCACCCGGGTGGCTCTCACAGATACGCAGTATTTT
NA	TRBJ2-7	TRBV18	NA	CASSTGGLYEQYF	TGTGCCAGCTCAACGGGGGGCCTATACGAGCAGTACTTC
few	TRBJ2-3	TRBV10-3	TRBD1	CAISTGTGKGTDTQYF	TGTGCCATCAGTACCGGGACAGGGAAGGGCACAGATACGCAGTATTTT
NA	TRBJ1-1	TRBV25-1	TRBD1	CASSEVFRGRTEAFF	TGTGCCAGCAGTGAAGTATTCAGGGGGCGAACTGAAGCTTTCTTT
NA	TRBJ2-7	TRBV20-1	TRBD2	CSAPGLAGHSSYEQYF	TGCAGTGCGCCGGGACTAGCGGGACACAGTTCCTACGAGCAGTACTTC
once	TRBJ2-1	TRBV24-1	NA	CATSDPGGRYEQFF	TGTGCCACCAGTGACCCTGGGGGACGCTATGAGCAGTTCTTC
NA	TRBJ2-2	TRBV3-1	TRBD2	CASSQEPRLAGGQNTGELFF	TGTGCCAGCAGCCAAGAGCCCCGACTAGCGGGGGGACAAAACACCGGGGAGCTGTTTTTT
NA	TRBJ1-5	TRBV2	NA	CASSEARGYSNQPQHF	TGTGCCAGCAGTGAAGCGAGAGGATATAGCAATCAGCCCCAGCATTTT
NA	TRBJ2-1	TRBV5-5	TRBD2	CASSSGLAGGEQFF	TGTGCCAGCAGCTCTGGACTAGCGGGAGGCGAGCAGTTCTTC
NA	TRBJ1-1	TRBV11-1	NA	CASSLARDTDTEAFF	TGTGCCAGCAGCCTAGCGAGGGATACGGACACTGAAGCTTTCTTT
NA	TRBJ2-3	TRBV14	TRBD1	CASSLTGQRTDTQYF	TGTGCCAGCAGCCTCACGGGACAGAGAACAGATACGCAGTATTTT
NA	TRBJ2-3	TRBV11-1	NA	CASSSAGTTSTDTQYF	TGTGCCAGCAGCTCCGCAGGGACCACTAGCACAGATACGCAGTATTTT
few	TRBJ2-1	TRBV7-6	NA	CASSSGPLGNEQFF	TGTGCCAGCAGCTCGGGGCCCCTTGGGAATGAGCAGTTCTTC
few	TRBJ2-7	TRBV5-6	NA	CASSLGSGTYEQYF	TGTGCCAGCAGCTTGGGGTCGGGGACCTACGAGCAGTACTTC
few	TRBJ2-1	TRBV10-1	TRBD1	CASSRRQGYEQFF	TGCGCCAGCAGCCGTAGACAGGGCTATGAGCAGTTCTTC
NA	TRBJ2-5	TRBV6-1	NA	CASSQGFVQETQYF	TGTGCCAGCAGCCAGGGGTTTGTTCAAGAGACCCAGTACTTC
NA	TRBJ2-1	TRBV20-1	TRBD2	CSARDGSGTSGTVYNEQFF	TGCAGTGCTAGAGATGGGTCCGGGACTAGCGGGACAGTTTACAATGAGCAGTTCTTC
NA	TRBJ2-2	TRBV20-1	NA	CSARWLSGTGELFF	TGCAGTGCTAGGTGGCTTTCGGGCACCGGGGAGCTGTTTTTT
NA	TRBJ1-2	TRBV11-2	NA	CASSLGPQNYGYTF	TGTGCCAGCAGCTTAGGTCCCCAGAACTATGGCTACACCTTC